This T cell receptor beta chain was identified during a study of blood T cell repertoires in COVID-19. CDR1 DFQATT and CDR2 SNEGSKA come from the germline V gene (reference sequence). The CDR3 covers 11 residues. V lost 6 bases and J lost 5, with 10 bases in between. Assay: immunoSEQ multiplex PCR; the TCRdb copy retains only in-frame clones and omits some. The sample consists of about 300,000 clones, less than 85% of them appearing once. The chain recombines TRBV20-1 with TRBJ1-1, with D unresolved. The sample was peripheral blood. The receptor's source is a human donor with COVID-19, enrolled during active disease. The donor label of this sample is uncertain. For the CDR3, the DNA is TGCAGTGCCGCTGGGAGGACTGAAGCTTTCTTT. Residues: CSAAGRTEAFF.